One and the same sample provided the 5 T cell receptor beta chains below, sequenced in a study of T cells in Graves' hyperthyroidism and ophthalmopathy. TCR beta CDR3 sequences were amplified from RNA transcripts. The HTBI set primed first-round TCR CDR3 RT-PCR. TCRdb reprocessed the multiplex PCR reads via MiXCR and lists one record per CDR3 protein. The repertoire has about 640,000 distinct CDR3 sequences, 20% to 25% of them found once; the top ten carry under 35%. Specimen: blood. Receptors were obtained from a man aged 25-45 years with Graves' ophthalmopathy.

DNA for the CDR3: TGCGCCAGCAGCTTGAAACTTTCTGGGGCCAACGTCCTGACTTTC. It encodes CASSLKLSGANVLTF. This chain links TRBV5-1 with TRBJ2-6; no firm D call. This CDR3 has 15 residues. The V end lost 1 base, the J end lost 1 base, and 6 bases lay between the germline ends. Germline CDR1 reads SGHRS; CDR2 reads YFSETQ.

The CDR3 loop is CASSLDIDSFYGYTF. In DNA form, the CDR3 reads TGCGCCAGCAGCTTGGATATAGACAGCTTCTATGGCTACACCTTC. The chain couples TRBV5-1 to TRBJ1-2; maybe TRBD1 (5 bases). Looked up from germline, CDR1 is SGHRS and CDR2 is YFSETQ. The CDR3 extends over 15 amino acids. The V gene lost 0 bases and the J gene lost 4 bases, with 13 bases spanning the gap.

This clonotype was counted ten times or more. The chain links TRBV7-8 to TRBJ1-5; the D gene is possibly TRBD1 (5 bases). The CDR3 runs 18 residues. The germline CDR1 and CDR2 sequences are SGHVS and FQNEAQ. With 1 base removed from V and 2 bases from J, the gap between germline ends came to 18 bases. The CDR3: CASSLVRAGRMGNQPQHF. The CDR3, as DNA: TGTGCCAGCAGCTTAGTTAGAGCAGGGAGGATGGGCAATCAGCCCCAGCATTTT.

The table lists this clonotype with many counts. V usage is TRBV11-2 and J usage is TRBJ2-7, with no clear D. V lost 5 bases, J lost 3 bases, and 20 bases lay in between. CDR1 and CDR2 (germline): SGHAT, FQNNGV. The CDR3 length is 16 residues. The chain's CDR3 is CASSRNRAPPGYEQYF. In nucleotides, the CDR3 is TGTGCCAGCAGCCGGAATAGGGCTCCACCAGGCTACGAGCAGTACTTC.

This clonotype appeared many times. The rearrangement uses TRBV4-2 and TRBJ1-5; tentative D call: TRBD1 (5 bases). V dropped 4 bases and J dropped 2 bases, with 9 bases sitting between them. Germline V gene data show CDR1 as LGHNA and CDR2 as YNFKEQ. The CDR3 covers 14 residues. Here the CDR3 reads CASSPGEGNQPQHF. Written as DNA, the CDR3 is TGTGCCAGCAGCCCGGGGGAGGGCAATCAGCCCCAGCATTTT.